This T cell receptor (beta chain) derives from a study of T-cell memory formation after mild COVID-19. Constant-segment primers were used for 5'RACE, and the resulting TCR alpha and TCR beta cDNA libraries carried sample barcodes and UMIs. TCRdb called the 5' RACE reads again in MiXCR, with one record for every CDR3 protein. This table holds approximately 44,000 distinct CDR3 sequences, 7.3% found once. CDR3 length equals 15 residues. V was pared by 3 bases and J by 2 bases, with 13 bases between. CDR1 and CDR2 from the germline V gene are SGHKS and YYEKEE (reference sequence). In regard to this clonotype: Its antigen remains unidentified.

Study-wide results and caveats: CM and EM subsets held most contracting CD4+ clones; EMRA held CD8+ ones.

The material sequenced was PBMCs or a T cell subset sorted from them (not recorded which). This chain joins TRBV5-5 and TRBJ2-3; D is possibly TRBD2 (6 bases). The sequence was collected from a young man who had mild COVID-19 (a few samples of this study predate the infection). Cell type and time point are not known. The chain's CDR3 is CASSWDWLSTDTQYF. The CDR3, as DNA: TGTGCCAGCAGCTGGGACTGGCTTTCCACAGATACGCAGTATTTT.